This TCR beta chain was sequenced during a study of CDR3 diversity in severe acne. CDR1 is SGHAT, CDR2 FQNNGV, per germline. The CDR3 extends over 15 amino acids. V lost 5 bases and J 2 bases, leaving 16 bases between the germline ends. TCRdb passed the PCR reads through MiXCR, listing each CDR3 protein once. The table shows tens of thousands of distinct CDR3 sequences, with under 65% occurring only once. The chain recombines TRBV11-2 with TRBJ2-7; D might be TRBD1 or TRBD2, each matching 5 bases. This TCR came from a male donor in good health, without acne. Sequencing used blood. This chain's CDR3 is CASSPLGGSTYEQYF. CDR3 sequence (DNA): TGTGCCAGCAGCCCCCTTGGGGGTTCTACCTACGAGCAGTACTTC. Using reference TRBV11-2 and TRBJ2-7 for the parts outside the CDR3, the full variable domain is EAGVAQSPRYKIIEKRQSVAFWCNPISGHATLYWYQQILGQGPKLLIQFQNNGVVDDSQLPKDRFSAERLKGVDSTLKIQPAKLEDSAVYLCASSPLGGSTYEQYFGPGTRLTVT.